The 14 T cell receptor beta chains below all came from one sample that was sequenced in a study of CD8 T cells in ankylosing spondylitis. TCRdb re-called the 5' RACE reads with MiXCR, one entry per CDR3 protein. The sample contains around 300,000 distinct CDR3 sequences, roughly 14% of which appear only once. The material sequenced was blood, either unsorted or a sorted T cell fraction (not recorded which). Receptors originate from a male donor with ankylosing spondylitis or in good health (not recorded which).

This clonotype came up a few times. The rearrangement joins TRBV20-1 to TRBJ2-1; D gene ambiguous. This CDR3 has 12 amino acids. V was pared by 2 bases and J by 4 bases, with 6 bases between. The germline gives CDR1 DFQATT, CDR2 SNEGSKA (reference sequence). CDR3 coding DNA: TGCAGTGCTAGATTAGAATACAATGAGCAGTTCTTC. Its translation: CSARLEYNEQFF.

This clonotype occurred a few times. The chain is built from TRBV12-3 or TRBV12-4 and TRBJ2-4, with D possibly TRBD2 on 7 matching bases. This CDR3 has 16 residues. Trimming pared 0 bases from V and 0 bases from J, leaving 9 bases between. The CDR3 DNA follows: TGTGCCAGCAGTTTAGCGGGGGGGCGAGCCAAAAACATTCAGTACTTC. Translating gives CASSLAGGRAKNIQYF.

This chain joins TRBV6-1 and TRBJ1-2; 8 bases match TRBD1. Trimming took 6 bases from V and 4 from J; bases not matched to a gene: 7. The CDR3 is made up of 14 amino acids. Germline-derived CDR1 and CDR2 are MNHNS and SASEGT. CDR3 nucleotides: TGTGCCAGCAGGGAGAGAGGGACAGGCTATGGCTACACCTTC. This codes for CASRERGTGYGYTF.

This clonotype has a handful of counts. V gene TRBV12-3 or TRBV12-4 combines with J gene TRBJ1-1; unclear D gene. The CDR3 runs to 12 residues. V was trimmed by 6 bases and J by 2 bases, leaving 7 bases between them. Here the CDR3 reads CASSLHNTEAFF. The CDR3 nucleotides are TGTGCCAGCAGCCTACACAACACTGAAGCTTTCTTT.

This clonotype was counted a single time. The V and J genes are TRBV2 and TRBJ2-2; D may match TRBD1 or TRBD2 (7 bases each). Trimming shortened V by 5 bases and J by 4 bases, and 14 bases separated the two germline ends. The CDR3 extends over 15 amino acids. Germline loops: CDR1 SNHLY, CDR2 FYNNEI. The CDR3 coding sequence is TGTGCCAGCAGTCGACAGGGAGGGAGCACCGGGGAGCTGTTTTTT. Its translation is CASSRQGGSTGELFF.

This clonotype was counted between two and nine times. V gene TRBV10-3 combines with J gene TRBJ2-7, with TRBD1 matching 9 bases. The germline V gene has CDR1 ENHRY and CDR2 SYGVKD. The trim removed 5 bases at V and 6 bases at J, leaving 2 bases unmatched. This CDR3 spans 12 amino acids. This CDR3 is CAISPGQGEQYF. In DNA form, the CDR3 reads TGTGCCATCAGTCCGGGACAGGGCGAGCAGTACTTC.

The table lists this clonotype with a few counts. The V and J genes are TRBV12-3 or TRBV12-4 and TRBJ1-1; D not resolved. V was cut by 4 bases and J by 4 bases, with 4 bases left in between. The CDR3 contains 11 residues. CDR3 region: CASSWSTEAFF. The DNA for the CDR3 is TGTGCCAGCAGTTGGAGCACTGAAGCTTTCTTT.

J is TRBJ2-1 and V is TRBV9, with a tentative D call TRBD1 (9 bases). The germline V gene has CDR1 SGDLS and CDR2 YYNGEE. This CDR3 has 17 residues. V was clipped by 3 bases and J by 1 base, with 17 bases between them. CDR3 residues: CASSGGQGLESYNEQFF. CDR3 nucleotide sequence: TGTGCCAGCAGCGGGGGACAGGGACTAGAATCCTACAATGAGCAGTTCTTC.

In this sample, this clonotype turned up many times. V gene TRBV10-3 combines with J gene TRBJ2-1, with 7 bases lining up with TRBD2. Trimming at V came to 4 bases and at J to 6 bases, leaving 6 bases not matched to a gene. There are 14 residues in the CDR3. Per germline, CDR1 ENHRY and CDR2 SYGVKD. The DNA for the CDR3 is TGTGCCATCAGTGTCGGACTAGGAGGCAATGAGCAGTTCTTC. Its protein product is CAISVGLGGNEQFF.

This clonotype occurred a few times. The genes are TRBV7-2 and TRBJ2-4; 7 bases map to TRBD1. Trimming cost V 0 bases and J 0 bases; bases outside gene matches: 8. Germline-derived CDR1 and CDR2 are SGHTA and FQGNSA. There are 18 residues in the CDR3. CDR3 region: CASSLALGQDGAKNIQYF. CDR3 nucleotides: TGTGCCAGCAGCTTAGCGCTTGGACAGGATGGAGCCAAAAACATTCAGTACTTC.

This chain uses TRBV15 with TRBJ2-7; D is unresolved. Germline lookup yields CDR1 LNHNV and CDR2 YYDKDF (reference sequence). Trimming took off 4 bases at V and 0 bases at J, with 7 bases between the two ends. The length of the CDR3 is 13 residues. CDR3: CATSKGNSYEQYF. In DNA, the CDR3 is TGTGCCACCAGCAAGGGCAACTCCTACGAGCAGTACTTC.

The rearrangement links TRBV20-1 to TRBJ2-7; 11 bases are shared with TRBD2. The germline gives CDR1 DFQATT, CDR2 SNEGSKA (reference sequence). The CDR3 runs 15 residues. The junction had 8 bases not matched to a gene; V was cut back by 5 bases and J by 2 bases. Here the CDR3 reads CSARRLAGTTYEQYF. The CDR3 nucleotides are TGCAGTGCTCGACGACTAGCGGGGACAACCTACGAGCAGTACTTC.

Only a few counts were recorded for this clonotype. This chain uses TRBV20-1 with TRBJ2-5; D is perhaps TRBD1 (7 bases). The CDR3 has 14 residues. Germline CDR1 reads DFQATT; CDR2 reads SNEGSKA (reference sequence). The germline V and J ends were trimmed by 2 bases and 5 bases, with 15 bases remaining between them. The chain's CDR3 is CSARYPGGRETQYF. The CDR3 DNA reads TGCAGTGCTAGATACCCAGGGGGGAGGGAGACCCAGTACTTC.

This clonotype was found a few times. This rearrangement joins TRBV3-1 to TRBJ2-3; 9 bases line up with TRBD2. The CDR3 is 16 residues long. Germline trimming cut 0 bases from V and 4 bases from J; bases unmatched to any gene: 5. The V gene's germline CDR1 is LGHDT and CDR2 YNNKEL (reference sequence). The CDR3 is CASSQENSGSSDTQYF. In DNA form, the CDR3 reads TGTGCCAGCAGCCAAGAGAATAGCGGGAGCTCAGATACGCAGTATTTT.